This T cell receptor beta chain was sequenced for a study of blood T cell repertoires in COVID-19. Background on the study: From the United States, Italy and Spain came samples of acute and convalescent COVID-19.

The CDR3 contains 15 residues. Germline V lookup: CDR1 WNHNN, CDR2 SYGVQD (reference sequence). With V trimmed by 6 bases and J by 7 bases, 11 bases remained unmatched. Those who participated ranged in age from roughly 18 to 89 years and resided in under 25 US areas. Cohorts were determined from participant-reported clinical history. Only in-frame clones appear in the TCRdb table, and some are missing; sequencing was by immunoSEQ multiplex PCR. The sample has 150,000 to 200,000 clones; around 79% are singletons. The sequenced sample consisted of PBMCs or T cells enriched from blood (not recorded which). The rearrangement joins TRBV10-1 to TRBJ2-1, with 8 bases that match TRBD1. This TCR derives from a woman in her 70s in a cohort exposed to, infected with or recovered from COVID-19 (not recorded which). The DNA of the CDR3 is TGCGCCAGCAGCCTCCGACAGGGGAAGTGGAATGAGCAGTTCTTC. It specifies CASSLRQGKWNEQFF.